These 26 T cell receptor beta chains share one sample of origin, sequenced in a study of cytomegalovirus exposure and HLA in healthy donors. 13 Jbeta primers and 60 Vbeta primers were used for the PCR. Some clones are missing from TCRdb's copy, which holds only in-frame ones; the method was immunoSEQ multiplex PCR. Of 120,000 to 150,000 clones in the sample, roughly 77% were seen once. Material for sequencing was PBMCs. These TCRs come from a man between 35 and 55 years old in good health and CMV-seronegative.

The CDR3 reads CASSLGPLGDEKLFF. The CDR3 nucleotides read TGTGCCAGCAGCTTGGGGCCCCTGGGTGATGAAAAACTGTTTTTT. V is TRBV9 and J is TRBJ1-4; maybe TRBD1 (5 bases). The V gene lost 4 bases and the J gene lost 6 bases, with 16 bases spanning the gap. CDR1 is SGDLS and CDR2 is YYNGEE in the germline V gene. The CDR3 loop spans 15 amino acids.

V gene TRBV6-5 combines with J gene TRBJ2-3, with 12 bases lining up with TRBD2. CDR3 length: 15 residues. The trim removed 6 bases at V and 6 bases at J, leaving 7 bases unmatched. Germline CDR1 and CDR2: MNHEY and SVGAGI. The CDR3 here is CASSPSGGAWDTQYF. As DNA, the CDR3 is TGTGCCAGCAGCCCTAGCGGGGGGGCTTGGGATACGCAGTATTTT.

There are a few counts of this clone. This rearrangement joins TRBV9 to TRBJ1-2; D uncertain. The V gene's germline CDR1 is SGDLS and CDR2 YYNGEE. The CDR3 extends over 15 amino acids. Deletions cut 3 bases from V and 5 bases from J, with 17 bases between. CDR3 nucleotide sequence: TGTGCCAGCAGCGGAGGACTGAAGTCGGGGTATGGCTACACCTTC. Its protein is CASSGGLKSGYGYTF.

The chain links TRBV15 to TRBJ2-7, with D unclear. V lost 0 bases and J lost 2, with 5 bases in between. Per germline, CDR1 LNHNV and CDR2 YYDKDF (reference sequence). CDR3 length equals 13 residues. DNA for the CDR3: TGTGCCACCAGCAGAGATCAGGCCTACGAGCAGTACTTC. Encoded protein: CATSRDQAYEQYF. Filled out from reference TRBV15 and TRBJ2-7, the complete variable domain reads DAMVIQNPRYQVTQFGKPVTLSCSQTLNHNVMYWYQQKSSQAPKLLFHYYDKDFNNEADTPDNFQSRRPNTSFCFLDIRSPGLGDTAMYLCATSRDQAYEQYFGPGTRLTVT.

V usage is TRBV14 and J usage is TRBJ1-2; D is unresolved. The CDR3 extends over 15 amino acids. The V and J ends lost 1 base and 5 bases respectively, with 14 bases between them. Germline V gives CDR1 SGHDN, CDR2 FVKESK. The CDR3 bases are TGTGCCAGCAGCCAAGGACTATCCCGGAGGTATGGCTACACCTTC. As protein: CASSQGLSRRYGYTF.

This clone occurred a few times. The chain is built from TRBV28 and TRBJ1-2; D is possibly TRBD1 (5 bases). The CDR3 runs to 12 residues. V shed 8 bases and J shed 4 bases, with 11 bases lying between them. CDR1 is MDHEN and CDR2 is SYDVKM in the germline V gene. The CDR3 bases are TGTGCCAGCGGGGGGACTGGCTATGGCTACACCTTC. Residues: CASGGTGYGYTF.

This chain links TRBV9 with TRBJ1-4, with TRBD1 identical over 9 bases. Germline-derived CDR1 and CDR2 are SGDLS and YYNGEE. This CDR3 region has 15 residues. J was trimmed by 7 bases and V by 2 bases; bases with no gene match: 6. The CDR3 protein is CASSVAPTGGEKLFF. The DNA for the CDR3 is TGTGCCAGCAGCGTCGCCCCGACAGGGGGTGAAAAACTGTTTTTT.

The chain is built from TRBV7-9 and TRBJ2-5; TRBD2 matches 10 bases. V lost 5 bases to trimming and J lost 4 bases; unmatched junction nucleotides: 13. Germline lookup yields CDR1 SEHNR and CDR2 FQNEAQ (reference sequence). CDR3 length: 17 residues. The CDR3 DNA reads TGTGCCAGCAGCCACCGGGTGGGAGCGGGGGGGCCAGAGACCCAGTACTTC. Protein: CASSHRVGAGGPETQYF.

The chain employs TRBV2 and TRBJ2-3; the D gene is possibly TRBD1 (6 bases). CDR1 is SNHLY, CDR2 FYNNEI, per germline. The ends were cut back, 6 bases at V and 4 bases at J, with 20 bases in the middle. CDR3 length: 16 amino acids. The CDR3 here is CASSKGTAGESDTQYF. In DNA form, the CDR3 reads TGTGCCAGCAGCAAGGGGACGGCAGGGGAATCAGATACGCAGTATTTT.

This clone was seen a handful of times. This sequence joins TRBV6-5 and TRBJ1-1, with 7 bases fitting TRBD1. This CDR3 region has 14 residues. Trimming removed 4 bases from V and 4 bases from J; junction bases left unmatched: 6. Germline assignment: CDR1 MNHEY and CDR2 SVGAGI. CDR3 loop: CASSSSAGGTEAFF. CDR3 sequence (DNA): TGTGCCAGCAGTTCCTCCGCAGGGGGCACTGAAGCTTTCTTT.

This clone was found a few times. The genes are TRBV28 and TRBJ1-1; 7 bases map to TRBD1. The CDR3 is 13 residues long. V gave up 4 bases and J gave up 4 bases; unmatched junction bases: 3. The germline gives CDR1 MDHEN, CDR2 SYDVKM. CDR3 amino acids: CASSYRGPTEAFF. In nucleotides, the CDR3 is TGTGCCAGCAGTTACAGGGGACCCACTGAAGCTTTCTTT.

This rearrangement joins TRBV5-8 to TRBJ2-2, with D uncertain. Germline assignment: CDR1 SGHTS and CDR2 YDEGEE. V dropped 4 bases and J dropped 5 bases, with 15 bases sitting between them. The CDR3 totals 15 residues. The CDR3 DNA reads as TGTGCCAGCAGCCCTCGAGTAGGCGGAACCGGGGAGCTGTTTTTT. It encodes CASSPRVGGTGELFF.

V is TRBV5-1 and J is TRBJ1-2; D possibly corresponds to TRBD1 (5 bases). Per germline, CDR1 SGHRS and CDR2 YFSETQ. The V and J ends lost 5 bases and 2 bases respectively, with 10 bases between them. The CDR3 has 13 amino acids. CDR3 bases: TGCGCCAGCAGTCAGGACACAAACTATGGCTACACCTTC. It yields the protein CASSQDTNYGYTF. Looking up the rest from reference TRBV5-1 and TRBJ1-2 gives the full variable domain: KAGVTQTPRYLIKTRGQQVTLSCSPISGHRSVSWYQQTPGQGLQFLFEYFSETQRNKGNFPGRFSGRQFSNSRSEMNVSTLELGDSALYLCASSQDTNYGYTFGSGTRLTVV.

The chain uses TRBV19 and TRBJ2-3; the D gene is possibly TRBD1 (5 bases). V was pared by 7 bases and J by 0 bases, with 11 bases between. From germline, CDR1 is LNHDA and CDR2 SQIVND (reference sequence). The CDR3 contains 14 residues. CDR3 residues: CASKSDTSTDTQYF. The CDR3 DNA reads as TGTGCCAGTAAGTCGGACACTAGCACAGATACGCAGTATTTT.

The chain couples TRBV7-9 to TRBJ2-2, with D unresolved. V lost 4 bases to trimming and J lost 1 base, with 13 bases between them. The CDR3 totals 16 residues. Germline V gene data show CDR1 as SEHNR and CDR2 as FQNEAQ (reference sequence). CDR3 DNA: TGTGCCAGCAGCTCCCACCGCGTACTGAACACCGGGGAGCTGTTTTTT. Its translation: CASSSHRVLNTGELFF.

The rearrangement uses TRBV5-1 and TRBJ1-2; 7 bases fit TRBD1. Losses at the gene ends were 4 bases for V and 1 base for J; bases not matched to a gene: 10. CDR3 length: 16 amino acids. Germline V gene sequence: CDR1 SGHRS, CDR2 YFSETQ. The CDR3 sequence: CASSEDTGANNYGYTF. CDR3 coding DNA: TGCGCCAGCAGCGAAGATACAGGGGCCAATAACTATGGCTACACCTTC. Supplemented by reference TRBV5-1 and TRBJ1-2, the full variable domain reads KAGVTQTPRYLIKTRGQQVTLSCSPISGHRSVSWYQQTPGQGLQFLFEYFSETQRNKGNFPGRFSGRQFSNSRSEMNVSTLELGDSALYLCASSEDTGANNYGYTFGSGTRLTVV.

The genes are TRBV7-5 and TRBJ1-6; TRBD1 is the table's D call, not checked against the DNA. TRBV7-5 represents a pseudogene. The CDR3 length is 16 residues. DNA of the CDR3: TGTGTCAGAAGCCCCAAGACAGGGGGCTATAATTCACCCCTCCACTTT. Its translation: CVRSPKTGGYNSPLHF.

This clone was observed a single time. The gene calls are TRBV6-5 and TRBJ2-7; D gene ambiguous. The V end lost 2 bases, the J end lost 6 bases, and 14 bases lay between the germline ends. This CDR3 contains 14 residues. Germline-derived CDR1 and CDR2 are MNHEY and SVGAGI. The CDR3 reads CASSYNENPLEQYF. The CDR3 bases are TGTGCCAGCAGTTACAACGAGAATCCCCTCGAGCAGTACTTC.

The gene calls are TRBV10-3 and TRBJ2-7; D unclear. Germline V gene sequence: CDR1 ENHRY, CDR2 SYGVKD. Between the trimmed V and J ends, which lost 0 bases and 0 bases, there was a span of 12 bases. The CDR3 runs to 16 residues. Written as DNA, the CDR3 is TGTGCCATCAGTGAGTCGCGGCTAAGGAGCTCCTACGAGCAGTACTTC. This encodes CAISESRLRSSYEQYF.

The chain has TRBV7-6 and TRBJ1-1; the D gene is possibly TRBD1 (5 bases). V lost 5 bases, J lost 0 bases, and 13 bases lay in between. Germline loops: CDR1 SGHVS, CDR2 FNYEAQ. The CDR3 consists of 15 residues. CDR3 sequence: CASSKEPGLNTEAFF. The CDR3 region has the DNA TGTGCCAGCAGCAAAGAGCCAGGGCTGAACACTGAAGCTTTCTTT.

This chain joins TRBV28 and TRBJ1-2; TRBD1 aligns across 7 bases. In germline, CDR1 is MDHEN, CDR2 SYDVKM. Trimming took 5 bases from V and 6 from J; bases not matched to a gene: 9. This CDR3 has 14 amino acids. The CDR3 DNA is TGTGCCAGCAGTCCAGGGACAGAGATCCATGGCTACACCTTC. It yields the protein CASSPGTEIHGYTF.

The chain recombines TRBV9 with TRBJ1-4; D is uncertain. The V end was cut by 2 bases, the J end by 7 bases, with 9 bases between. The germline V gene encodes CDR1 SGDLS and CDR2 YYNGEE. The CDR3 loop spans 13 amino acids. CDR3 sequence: CASSVGRGEKLFF. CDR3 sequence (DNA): TGTGCCAGCAGCGTCGGACGGGGTGAAAAACTGTTTTTT.

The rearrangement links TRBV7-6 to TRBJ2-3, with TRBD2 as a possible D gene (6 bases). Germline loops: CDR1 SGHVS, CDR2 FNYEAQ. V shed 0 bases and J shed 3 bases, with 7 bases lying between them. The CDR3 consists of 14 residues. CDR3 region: CASSLARGTDTQYF. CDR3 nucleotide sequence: TGTGCCAGCAGCTTAGCCCGGGGGACAGATACGCAGTATTTT.

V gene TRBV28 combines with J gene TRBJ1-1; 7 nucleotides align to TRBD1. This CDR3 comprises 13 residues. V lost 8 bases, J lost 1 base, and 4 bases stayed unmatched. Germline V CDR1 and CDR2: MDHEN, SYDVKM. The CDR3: CASFWTGNTEAFF. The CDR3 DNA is TGTGCCAGCTTCTGGACAGGGAACACTGAAGCTTTCTTT.

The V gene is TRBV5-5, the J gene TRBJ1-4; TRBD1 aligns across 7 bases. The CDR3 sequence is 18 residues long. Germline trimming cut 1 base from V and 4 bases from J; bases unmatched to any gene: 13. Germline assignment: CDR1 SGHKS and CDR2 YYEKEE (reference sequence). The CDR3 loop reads CASSLTRPFRGSNEKLFF. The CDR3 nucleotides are TGTGCCAGCAGCTTGACCCGTCCTTTCAGGGGGAGTAATGAAAAACTGTTTTTT.

The DNA of the CDR3 is TGTGCCAGCACCACGGACAGGGAGGATAATCAGCCCCAGCATTTT. Its protein is CASTTDREDNQPQHF. The chain couples TRBV2 to TRBJ1-5; 8 nucleotides match TRBD1. V shed 7 bases, J shed 4 bases, and the junction held 9 bases outside the gene matches. The CDR3 is made up of 15 amino acids. Germline-derived CDR1 and CDR2 are SNHLY and FYNNEI.